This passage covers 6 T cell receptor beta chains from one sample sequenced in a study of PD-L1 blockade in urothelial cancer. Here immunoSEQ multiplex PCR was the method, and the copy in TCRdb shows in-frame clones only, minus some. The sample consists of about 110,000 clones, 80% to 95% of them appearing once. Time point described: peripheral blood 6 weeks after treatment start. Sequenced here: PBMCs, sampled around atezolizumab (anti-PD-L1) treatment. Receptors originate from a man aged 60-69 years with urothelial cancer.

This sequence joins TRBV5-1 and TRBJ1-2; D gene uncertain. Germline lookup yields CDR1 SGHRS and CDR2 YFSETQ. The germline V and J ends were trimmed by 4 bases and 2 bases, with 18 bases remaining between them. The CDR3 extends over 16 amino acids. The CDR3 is CASSPSQPNLNYGYTF. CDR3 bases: TGCGCCAGCAGCCCTAGCCAACCGAACCTGAACTATGGCTACACCTTC.

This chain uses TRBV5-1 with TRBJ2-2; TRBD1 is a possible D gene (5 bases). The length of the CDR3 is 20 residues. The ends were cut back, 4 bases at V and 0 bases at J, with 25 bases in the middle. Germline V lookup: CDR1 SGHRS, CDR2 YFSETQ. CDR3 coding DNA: TGCGCCAGCAGCCACCCGACAGCTTACTCGCGATTCACGAACACCGGGGAGCTGTTTTTT. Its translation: CASSHPTAYSRFTNTGELFF. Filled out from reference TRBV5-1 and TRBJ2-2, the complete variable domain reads KAGVTQTPRYLIKTRGQQVTLSCSPISGHRSVSWYQQTPGQGLQFLFEYFSETQRNKGNFPGRFSGRQFSNSRSEMNVSTLELGDSALYLCASSHPTAYSRFTNTGELFFGEGSRLTVL.

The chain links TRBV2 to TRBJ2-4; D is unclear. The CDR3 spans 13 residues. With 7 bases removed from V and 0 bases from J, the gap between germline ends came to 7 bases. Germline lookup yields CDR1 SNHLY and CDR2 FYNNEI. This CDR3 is CASTSVAKNIQYF. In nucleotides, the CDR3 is TGTGCCAGCACTTCGGTAGCCAAAAACATTCAGTACTTC. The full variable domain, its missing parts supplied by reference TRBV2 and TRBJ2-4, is EPEVTQTPSHQVTQMGQEVILRCVPISNHLYFYWYRQILGQKVEFLVSFYNNEISEKSEIFDDQFSVERPDGSNFTLKIRSTKLEDSAMYFCASTSVAKNIQYFGAGTRLSVL.

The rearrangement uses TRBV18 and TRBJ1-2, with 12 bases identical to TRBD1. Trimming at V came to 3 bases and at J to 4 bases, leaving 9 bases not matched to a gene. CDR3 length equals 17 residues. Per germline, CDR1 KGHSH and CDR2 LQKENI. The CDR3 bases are TGTGCCAGCTCACCTGGGTCTGGGACAGGGGGCATCTATGGCTACACCTTC. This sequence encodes CASSPGSGTGGIYGYTF.

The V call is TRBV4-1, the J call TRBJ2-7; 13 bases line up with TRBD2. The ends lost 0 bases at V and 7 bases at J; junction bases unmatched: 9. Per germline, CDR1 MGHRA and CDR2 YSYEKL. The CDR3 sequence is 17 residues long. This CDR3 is CASSQEGLAGVGREQYF. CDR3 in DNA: TGCGCCAGCAGCCAAGAAGGACTAGCGGGAGTTGGTAGAGAGCAGTACTTC.

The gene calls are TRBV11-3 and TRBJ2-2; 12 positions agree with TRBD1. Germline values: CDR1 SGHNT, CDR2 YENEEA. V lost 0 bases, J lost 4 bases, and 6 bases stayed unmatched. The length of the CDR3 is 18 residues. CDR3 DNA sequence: TGTGCCAGCAGCTTAGATTGGGGACAGGGGGCAGGCACCGGGGAGCTGTTTTTT. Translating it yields CASSLDWGQGAGTGELFF.